This T cell receptor (beta chain) stems from a study of control samples from healthy donors and cancer patients. TCRdb keeps only in-frame clones here, not all; method: immunoSEQ multiplex PCR. This sample has about 100,000 clones; around 90% occur once, and the top ten carry 13% to 15%. This CDR3 region has 14 residues. J lost 10 bases, V lost 2 bases, and 6 bases had no gene match. The V gene's germline CDR1 is MNHEY and CDR2 SMNVEV (reference sequence). This TCR was sampled from a man younger than 40 in good health. V is TRBV27 and J is TRBJ1-5; 9 bases are a match to TRBD1. Sequenced sample: blood. In nucleotides, the CDR3 is TGTGCCAGCAGTTTAGGGACAGGGACAGAACCCCAGCATTTT. Its protein is CASSLGTGTEPQHF.